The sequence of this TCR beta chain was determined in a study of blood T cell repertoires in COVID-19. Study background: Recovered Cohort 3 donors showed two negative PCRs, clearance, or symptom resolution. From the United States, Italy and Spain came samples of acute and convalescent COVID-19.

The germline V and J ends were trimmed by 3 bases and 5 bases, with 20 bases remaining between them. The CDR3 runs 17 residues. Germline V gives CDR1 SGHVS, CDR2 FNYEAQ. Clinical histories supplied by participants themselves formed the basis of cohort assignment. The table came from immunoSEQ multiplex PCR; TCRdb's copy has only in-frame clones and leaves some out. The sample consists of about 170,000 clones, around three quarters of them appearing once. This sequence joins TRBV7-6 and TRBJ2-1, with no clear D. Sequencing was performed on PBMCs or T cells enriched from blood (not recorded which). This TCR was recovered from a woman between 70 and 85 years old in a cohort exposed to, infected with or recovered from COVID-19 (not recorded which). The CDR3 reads CASSFSPPTRYHNEQFF. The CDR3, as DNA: TGTGCCAGCAGCTTTTCCCCTCCTACGAGATACCACAATGAGCAGTTCTTC.